The next 28 T cell receptor beta chains were all read from a single sample in a study of long-term antiretroviral therapy in people with HIV. Survey level was the resolution at which the v3.0 immunoSEQ assay ran. Sequencing used immunoSEQ multiplex PCR; TCRdb keeps in-frame clones, though not all of them. This sample has 33,000 or so clones, with roughly 98% found just once. Sequences were derived from unsorted PBMCs, sampled 7.6 years after starting antiretroviral therapy. Every receptor here comes from a man aged 25 to 40 with HIV.

The J gene is TRBJ1-3, the V gene TRBV7-9; D not certain. This CDR3 has 15 residues. V gave up 3 bases and J gave up 5 bases, with 14 bases separating them. Germline CDR1 SEHNR, CDR2 FQNEAQ (reference sequence). The CDR3 protein is CASSFGSGVRNTIYF. As DNA, the CDR3 is TGTGCCAGCAGCTTTGGCTCTGGTGTAAGAAACACCATATATTTT.

The J gene is TRBJ1-1, the V gene TRBV9; TRBD1 is a possible D gene (5 bases). This CDR3 spans 14 amino acids. V was shortened by 5 bases and J by 8 bases, with 19 bases between the two germline ends. Germline-derived CDR1 and CDR2 are SGDLS and YYNGEE. The CDR3 sequence is CASRRWDGNFEAFF. In DNA, the CDR3 is TGTGCCAGCAGACGGTGGGACGGGAATTTCGAAGCTTTCTTT. The full variable domain, rest sourced from reference TRBV9 and TRBJ1-1, is DSGVTQTPKHLITATGQRVTLRCSPRSGDLSVYWYQQSLDQGLQFLIQYYNGEERAKGNILERFSAQQFPDLHSELNLSSLELGDSALYFCASRRWDGNFEAFFGQGTRLTVV.

V and J are TRBV9 and TRBJ2-3; 9 bases match TRBD2. This CDR3 contains 15 residues. The germline V gene encodes CDR1 SGDLS and CDR2 YYNGEE. The trim removed 3 bases at V and 0 bases at J, leaving 2 bases unmatched. The CDR3: CASSERGDSTDTQYF. DNA for the CDR3: TGTGCCAGCAGCGAGCGGGGGGATAGCACAGATACGCAGTATTTT.

Note on this clone: The sample has other DNA sequences that encode this CDR3 too. V and J are TRBV30 and TRBJ2-7, with D hard to call. Germline V gene sequence: CDR1 GTSNPN, CDR2 SVGIG (reference sequence). The CDR3 loop spans 14 amino acids. The V end lost 0 bases, the J end lost 2 bases, and 11 bases lay between the germline ends. CDR3 in DNA: TGTGCCTGGAGTGTACAATCCGGAACCTACGAGCAGTACTTC. This gives the protein CAWSVQSGTYEQYF.

This clone was seen only a few times. Additional DNA sequences in this sample encode the identical CDR3. This chain connects TRBV19 to TRBJ2-1; D remains unclear. The V gene's germline CDR1 is LNHDA and CDR2 SQIVND (reference sequence). This CDR3 has 15 amino acids. Trimming left V 0 bases short and J 0 bases short, with 6 bases between. CDR3 in DNA: TGTGCCAGTAGTATAGATCGGAGCTCCTACAATGAGCAGTTCTTC. Protein: CASSIDRSSYNEQFF.

The chain recombines TRBV4-3 with TRBJ2-7; TRBD1 matches 7 bases. Germline V gene data show CDR1 as LGHNA and CDR2 as YSLEER. CDR3 size: 15 residues. With 4 bases clipped from V and 0 bases from J, the junction kept 6 bases outside the gene matches. This CDR3 is CASSPDRVGSYEQYF. CDR3 in DNA: TGCGCCAGCAGCCCCGACAGGGTAGGCTCCTACGAGCAGTACTTC.

The chain employs TRBV2 and TRBJ2-7; TRBD2 matches at 8 bases. CDR1 is SNHLY and CDR2 is FYNNEI in the germline V gene. The V and J ends lost 5 bases and 5 bases, in that order; junction bases with no gene match: 8. The CDR3 length is 14 residues. CDR3 nucleotide sequence: TGTGCCAGCAGTACCGGGGGGGAGTACCACGAGCAGTACTTC. This gives the protein CASSTGGEYHEQYF.

The chain has TRBV5-1 and TRBJ2-7; a possible D gene is TRBD1 (5 bases). This CDR3 region has 14 residues. Looked up from germline, CDR1 is SGHRS and CDR2 is YFSETQ. Trimming pared 2 bases from V and 5 bases from J, leaving 14 bases between. The CDR3 coding sequence is TGCGCCAGCAGCTTAAGGCAGGGTTTCCACGAGCAGTACTTC. Residues: CASSLRQGFHEQYF.

The chain employs TRBV2 and TRBJ2-1; D uncertain. The CDR3 loop spans 13 amino acids. The V gene's germline CDR1 is SNHLY and CDR2 FYNNEI. Trimming took off 0 bases at V and 15 bases at J, with 15 bases between the two ends. The CDR3 DNA sequence: TGTGCCAGCAGTGAAGCCACGCGAGCCTTTCGGTTCTTC. Translation: CASSEATRAFRFF.

CDR3 sequence reads: CASSADSGTGEADTQYF. The DNA of the CDR3 is TGCGCCAGCAGTGCAGACTCCGGGACAGGGGAAGCCGATACGCAGTATTTT. V gene TRBV10-1 combines with J gene TRBJ2-3; TRBD1 aligns across 10 bases. Germline V CDR1 and CDR2: WNHNN, SYGVQD (reference sequence). V lost 4 bases and J lost 6; bases outside the gene matches: 13. This CDR3 comprises 17 residues.

The chain is built from TRBV5-4 and TRBJ2-2, with D uncertain. The CDR3 contains 12 residues. In germline, CDR1 is SGHNT, CDR2 YYREEE (reference sequence). V lost 1 base and J 9 bases, leaving 7 bases between the germline ends. In nucleotides, the CDR3 is TGTGCCAGCAGCTTGCGCGGCAGGGAGCTGTTTTTT. Translating it yields CASSLRGRELFF.

This sequence joins TRBV7-9 and TRBJ2-3; 9 bases line up with TRBD1. The CDR3 is made up of 13 amino acids. The V gene's germline CDR1 is SEHNR and CDR2 FQNEAQ (reference sequence). Germline trimming cut 5 bases from V and 4 bases from J; bases unmatched to any gene: 1. CDR3 residues: CASSRTGADTQYF. DNA of the CDR3: TGTGCCAGCAGCCGGACAGGGGCAGATACGCAGTATTTT.

The V call is TRBV5-1, the J call TRBJ2-5, with D perhaps TRBD1 (5 bases). Germline CDR1 SGHRS, CDR2 YFSETQ. V was trimmed by 4 bases and J by 0 bases, leaving 13 bases between them. The CDR3 totals 15 residues. This CDR3 is CASSKDTPYQETQYF. DNA of the CDR3: TGCGCCAGCAGCAAGGACACCCCGTACCAAGAGACCCAGTACTTC.

The chain carries TRBV25-1 and TRBJ1-2; D perhaps matches TRBD1 (5 bases). Trimming left V 4 bases short and J 8 bases short, with 20 bases between. The length of the CDR3 is 15 residues. The germline V gene has CDR1 MGHDK and CDR2 SYGVNS. CDR3 protein: CASSGPGSLGLGYTF. CDR3 nucleotide sequence: TGTGCCAGCAGTGGTCCAGGGAGTTTGGGCTTGGGCTACACCTTC.

This clone was seen only a few times. The V and J genes are TRBV30 and TRBJ2-3; 8 nucleotides agree with TRBD2. CDR3 length equals 14 residues. Trimming cost V 7 bases and J 7 bases; bases outside gene matches: 13. The germline V gene encodes CDR1 GTSNPN and CDR2 SVGIG (reference sequence). The CDR3 is CAFKPGGAGYTQYF. As DNA, the CDR3 is TGTGCCTTTAAACCCGGGGGGGCGGGGTATACGCAGTATTTT.

The rearrangement joins TRBV19 to TRBJ1-5; tentatively, D is TRBD1 (5 bases). The germline CDR1 and CDR2 sequences are LNHDA and SQIVND (reference sequence). The CDR3 is 12 residues long. Trimming removed 7 bases at V and 7 bases at J, with 11 bases between. CDR3 nucleotide sequence: TGTGCCAGTACAGGGCCGGGGCAGCCCCAGCATTTT. Its protein product is CASTGPGQPQHF.

The CDR3 coding sequence is TGTGCCAGCAGTCAATCCTCCACCGCTGAAGCTTTCTTT. This gives the protein CASSQSSTAEAFF. The chain couples TRBV11-2 to TRBJ1-1; D ambiguous. Looked up from germline, CDR1 is SGHAT and CDR2 is FQNNGV. V lost 6 bases, J lost 6 bases, and 14 bases lay in between. The CDR3 spans 13 residues.

V and J are TRBV4-1 and TRBJ1-2, with D possibly matching TRBD1 (5 bases). Germline values: CDR1 MGHRA, CDR2 YSYEKL. This CDR3 has 15 amino acids. Trimming removed 2 bases at V and 6 bases at J, with 16 bases between. The CDR3 sequence: CASSQSDRQPNGYTF. DNA for the CDR3: TGCGCCAGCAGCCAAAGTGATCGACAGCCAAATGGCTACACCTTC.

The rearrangement links TRBV7-2 to TRBJ2-7; D is unclear. The CDR3 contains 14 residues. The germline gives CDR1 SGHTA, CDR2 FQGNSA. V gave up 4 bases and J gave up 0 bases, with 10 bases separating them. Here the CDR3 DNA reads TGTGCCAGCAGCTACAGCTGGGTCTCCTACGAGCAGTACTTC. Amino acid sequence: CASSYSWVSYEQYF.

V and J are TRBV6-7 and TRBJ1-2; no clear D gene. TRBV6-7 is an ORF for which the function is uncertain. Trimming removed 10 bases at V and 4 bases at J, with 13 bases between. The CDR3 sequence is 12 residues long. CDR3 coding DNA: TGTGCCAATCAACTGTTGCGCTATGGCTACACCTTC. Translation: CANQLLRYGYTF.

The J gene is TRBJ2-7, the V gene TRBV6-5; D tentatively reads TRBD1 or TRBD2 (5 bases each). Between the trimmed V and J ends, which lost 7 bases and 4 bases, there was a span of 14 bases. This CDR3 spans 13 amino acids. CDR1 and CDR2 (germline): MNHEY, SVGAGI. The CDR3 DNA follows: TGTGCCAGCACCTGGGGGTTGAATTACGAGCAGTACTTC. It specifies CASTWGLNYEQYF.

The chain is built from TRBV6-1 and TRBJ2-5; D possibly corresponds to TRBD1 (6 bases). V lost 3 bases, J lost 5 bases, and 16 bases lay in between. This CDR3 is 15 amino acids long. Germline V gives CDR1 MNHNS, CDR2 SASEGT. The CDR3 reads CASSERGISGETQYF. The CDR3 DNA reads TGTGCCAGCAGTGAGAGGGGGATTAGTGGGGAGACCCAGTACTTC.

The chain is built from TRBV11-1 and TRBJ2-2, with D unclear. V shed 0 bases and J shed 4 bases, with 6 bases lying between them. CDR1 is SGHAT and CDR2 is FQDESV in the germline V gene (reference sequence). CDR3 length: 14 residues. CDR3 DNA: TGTGCCAGCAGCTTAGCGACTGGCACCGGGGAGCTGTTTTTT. This translates into CASSLATGTGELFF.

The chain employs TRBV7-2 and TRBJ1-2; D may be TRBD1 (5 bases). This CDR3 spans 14 amino acids. Germline V gene lookup returns CDR1 SGHTA and CDR2 FQGNSA. Trimming stripped 5 bases from V and 7 bases from J, with 17 bases between. The CDR3 loop reads CASSPGGGSFGYTF. The CDR3 region has the DNA TGTGCCAGCAGCCCGGGGGGAGGGAGCTTTGGCTACACCTTC.

The gene calls are TRBV20-1 and TRBJ1-1; D unclear. This CDR3 region has 10 residues. V gave up 1 base and J gave up 4 bases, with 1 base separating them. Germline V gene data show CDR1 as DFQATT and CDR2 as SNEGSKA (reference sequence). The CDR3 here is CSARGTEAFF. The DNA for the CDR3 is TGCAGTGCTAGAGGCACTGAAGCTTTCTTT.

This chain uses TRBV9 with TRBJ1-6; weak D call: TRBD1 (5 bases). The germline gives CDR1 SGDLS, CDR2 YYNGEE. The V and J ends lost 0 bases and 8 bases respectively, with 12 bases between them. This CDR3 region has 15 residues. The CDR3 DNA sequence: TGTGCCAGCAGCGTAGGTTCCGGGGCGGATTCACCCCTCCACTTT. Protein sequence: CASSVGSGADSPLHF. The full variable domain, its missing parts supplied by reference TRBV9 and TRBJ1-6, is DSGVTQTPKHLITATGQRVTLRCSPRSGDLSVYWYQQSLDQGLQFLIQYYNGEERAKGNILERFSAQQFPDLHSELNLSSLELGDSALYFCASSVGSGADSPLHFGNGTRLTVT.

This rearrangement joins TRBV11-2 to TRBJ1-5; TRBD1 agrees at 7 bases. V trimming: 5 bases; J trimming: 12 bases; junction bases outside the gene matches: 10. This CDR3 has 13 residues. CDR1 SGHAT and CDR2 FQNNGV come from the germline V gene. CDR3 loop: CASSTSPGGGQHF. Written as DNA, the CDR3 is TGTGCCAGCAGCACATCACCAGGGGGGGGCCAGCATTTT.

Only one count was recorded for this clone. The V call is TRBV2, the J call TRBJ2-1; 11 bases match TRBD2. This CDR3 contains 16 residues. CDR1 is SNHLY and CDR2 is FYNNEI in the germline V gene. After removal of 7 bases from V and 1 base from J, the junction contained 6 bases not matched to a gene. The CDR3 DNA follows: TGTGCCAGCACCCTATTAGCGGGAGGGTCCTACAATGAGCAGTTCTTC. The encoded protein is CASTLLAGGSYNEQFF.